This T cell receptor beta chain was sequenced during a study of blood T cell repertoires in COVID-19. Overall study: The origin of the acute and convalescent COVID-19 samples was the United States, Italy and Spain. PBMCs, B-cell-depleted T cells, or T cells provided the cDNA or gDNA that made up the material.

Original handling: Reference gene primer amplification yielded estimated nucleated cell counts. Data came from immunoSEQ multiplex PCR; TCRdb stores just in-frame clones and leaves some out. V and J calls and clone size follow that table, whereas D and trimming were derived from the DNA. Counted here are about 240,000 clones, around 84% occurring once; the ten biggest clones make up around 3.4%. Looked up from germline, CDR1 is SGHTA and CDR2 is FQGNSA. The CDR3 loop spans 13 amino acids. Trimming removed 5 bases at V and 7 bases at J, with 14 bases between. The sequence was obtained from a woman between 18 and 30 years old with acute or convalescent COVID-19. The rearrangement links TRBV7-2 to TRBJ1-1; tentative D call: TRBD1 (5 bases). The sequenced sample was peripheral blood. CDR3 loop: CASSPSQVGEAFF. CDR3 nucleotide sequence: TGTGCCAGCAGCCCATCACAGGTGGGTGAAGCTTTCTTT.